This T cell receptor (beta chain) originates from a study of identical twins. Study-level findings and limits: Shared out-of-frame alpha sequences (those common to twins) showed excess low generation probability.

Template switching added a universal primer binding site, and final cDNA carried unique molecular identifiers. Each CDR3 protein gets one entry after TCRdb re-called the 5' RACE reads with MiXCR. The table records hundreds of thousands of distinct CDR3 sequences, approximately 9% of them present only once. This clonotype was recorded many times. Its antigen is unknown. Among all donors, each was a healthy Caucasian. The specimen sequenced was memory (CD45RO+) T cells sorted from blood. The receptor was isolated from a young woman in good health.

CDR3 DNA sequence: TGTGCCAGCAGTGTCAGCCGGAGGTCCCCCTACGAGCAGTACTTC. Translating it yields CASSVSRRSPYEQYF. The chain couples TRBV6-1 to TRBJ2-7, with a tentative D call TRBD2 (5 bases). V was cut by 4 bases and J by 2 bases, with 15 bases left in between. CDR1 and CDR2 from the germline V gene are MNHNS and SASEGT. The CDR3 totals 15 residues.